These T cell receptor beta chains were read from a single sample in a study of OX40 agonist ivuxolimab in advanced cancers. Method: immunoSEQ multiplex PCR; TCRdb's copy keeps in-frame clones and lacks some. The table has around 64,000 clones, roughly 83% seen once. The sequences come from CD4+ or CD8+ T cells sorted from blood, collected in a trial of the OX40 agonist ivuxolimab. These receptors all come from an adult with an advanced solid tumor such as melanoma, head and neck, liver or kidney cancer. The CDR3 runs from the conserved cysteine through the conserved F or W.

CDR3 protein: CASSMGLVGAYEQYF
J gene: TRBJ2-7
V gene: TRBV19

CDR3 protein: CASSQQGLGFYEQYF
J gene: TRBJ2-7
V gene: TRBV4-1

CDR3 protein: CSVSGTPNTGELFF
J gene: TRBJ2-2
V gene: TRBV29-1

CDR3 protein: CASSQGYQSLNTEAFF
J gene: TRBJ1-1
V gene: TRBV4-3

CDR3 protein: CSVGERNEQFF
J gene: TRBJ2-1
V gene: TRBV29-1

CDR3 protein: CASSPSGRAVFEQFF
J gene: TRBJ2-1
V gene: TRBV7-2

CDR3 protein: CASAGASSTDTQYF
J gene: TRBJ2-3
V gene: TRBV27

CDR3 protein: CASSLERRGSTEAFF
J gene: TRBJ1-1
V gene: TRBV5-6

CDR3 protein: CASSPRTGEGLYF
J gene: TRBJ2-7
V gene: TRBV18

CDR3 protein: CASSYGQSWELFF
J gene: TRBJ2-2
V gene: TRBV6-5

CDR3 protein: CASTQDERQPQHF
J gene: TRBJ1-5
V gene: TRBV19

CDR3 protein: CATSGKASGGTDEQFF
J gene: TRBJ2-1
V gene: TRBV15

CDR3 protein: CASRGGNEKLFF
J gene: TRBJ1-4
V gene: TRBV5-1

CDR3 protein: CASSQDRGTEQFF
J gene: TRBJ2-1
V gene: TRBV4-1

CDR3 protein: CASSLATLSNQPQHF
J gene: TRBJ1-5
V gene: TRBV7-2

CDR3 protein: CASSLIVGTQETQYF
J gene: TRBJ2-5
V gene: TRBV5-1

CDR3 protein: CASSLEATMNTEAFF
J gene: TRBJ1-1
V gene: TRBV5-4

CDR3 protein: CASSLGGLAVYNEQFF
J gene: TRBJ2-1
V gene: TRBV5-1

CDR3 protein: CAWNIQGANTEAFF
J gene: TRBJ1-1
V gene: TRBV30

CDR3 protein: CASSLAGDYGYTF
J gene: TRBJ1-2
V gene: TRBV5-1

CDR3 protein: CASSEWRQGHGYTF
J gene: TRBJ1-2
V gene: TRBV5-6

CDR3 protein: CASSLRSGAITEAFF
J gene: TRBJ1-1
V gene: TRBV27

CDR3 protein: CASSPGRGPSYEQYF
J gene: TRBJ2-7
V gene: TRBV18

CDR3 protein: CASSETRNQPQHF
J gene: TRBJ1-5
V gene: TRBV2

CDR3 protein: CASSIGGLRGYTF
J gene: TRBJ1-2
V gene: TRBV19

CDR3 protein: CASKGYGNTIYF
J gene: TRBJ1-3
V gene: TRBV19

CDR3 protein: CSVEGAGGYGYTF
J gene: TRBJ1-2
V gene: TRBV29-1

CDR3 protein: CASKGWGNQPQHF
J gene: TRBJ1-5
V gene: TRBV6-5

CDR3 protein: CASSSRTFYSYEQYF
J gene: TRBJ2-7
V gene: TRBV11-3

CDR3 protein: CASSWTGGGDEQFF
J gene: TRBJ2-1
V gene: TRBV4-3

CDR3 protein: CASSTRGWAESNQPQHF
J gene: TRBJ1-5
V gene: TRBV21-1

CDR3 protein: CASSPPQGTEAFF
J gene: TRBJ1-1
V gene: TRBV11-1

CDR3 protein: CASIVAGPGEQFF
J gene: TRBJ2-1
V gene: TRBV2

CDR3 protein: CASSMGLAGGQGEQFF
J gene: TRBJ2-1
V gene: TRBV5-4

CDR3 protein: CASSLDGRTDGYTF
J gene: TRBJ1-2
V gene: TRBV11-2

CDR3 protein: CASSPLQTPDGYTF
J gene: TRBJ1-2
V gene: TRBV18

CDR3 protein: CASSPGGYAATEAFF
J gene: TRBJ1-1
V gene: TRBV11-3

CDR3 protein: CASSSTGTGSSYNSPLHF
J gene: TRBJ1-6
V gene: TRBV10-2

CDR3 protein: CASTTPGTSGRLAETQYF
J gene: TRBJ2-5
V gene: TRBV19

CDR3 protein: CASKDTPRSYEQYF
J gene: TRBJ2-7
V gene: TRBV2

CDR3 protein: CATSRRGARETQYF
J gene: TRBJ2-5
V gene: TRBV15

CDR3 protein: CAISGRAGGVLGSMADTQYF
J gene: TRBJ2-3
V gene: TRBV10-3

CDR3 protein: CASSQLLPGTEAFF
J gene: TRBJ1-1
V gene: TRBV14

CDR3 protein: CASSQVTGDQYEQYF
J gene: TRBJ2-7
V gene: TRBV4-1

CDR3 protein: CASSQGGARGAQETQYF
J gene: TRBJ2-5
V gene: TRBV4-1

CDR3 protein: CASSAHRGRYEQYF
J gene: TRBJ2-7
V gene: TRBV2

CDR3 protein: CASSRAKNTEAFF
J gene: TRBJ1-1
V gene: TRBV2

CDR3 protein: CASSEGLAEVTDTQYF
J gene: TRBJ2-3
V gene: TRBV9

CDR3 protein: CASSLGPGSTEAFF
J gene: TRBJ1-1
V gene: TRBV7-2

CDR3 protein: CASSLRDRGRSDTQYF
J gene: TRBJ2-3
V gene: TRBV6-6

CDR3 protein: CASSLAPEEKLFF
J gene: TRBJ1-4
V gene: TRBV7-2

CDR3 protein: CASSRTGASLGNQPQHF
J gene: TRBJ1-5
V gene: TRBV19

CDR3 protein: CASSLQGGNTEAFF
J gene: TRBJ1-1
V gene: TRBV7-9

CDR3 protein: CASSLVGVREQYF
J gene: TRBJ2-7
V gene: TRBV7-2